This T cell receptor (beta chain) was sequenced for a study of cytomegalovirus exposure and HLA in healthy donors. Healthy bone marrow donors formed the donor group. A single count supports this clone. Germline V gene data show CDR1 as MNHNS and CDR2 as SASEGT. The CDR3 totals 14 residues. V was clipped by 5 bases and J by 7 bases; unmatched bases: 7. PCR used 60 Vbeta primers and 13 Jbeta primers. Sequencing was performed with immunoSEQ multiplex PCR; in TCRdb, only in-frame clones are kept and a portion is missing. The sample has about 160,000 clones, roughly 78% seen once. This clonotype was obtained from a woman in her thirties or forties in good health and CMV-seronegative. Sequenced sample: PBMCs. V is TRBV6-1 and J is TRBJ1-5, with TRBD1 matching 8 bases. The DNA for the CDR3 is TGTGCCAGCAGTCGGACAGGGCGGCACCAGCCCCAGCATTTT. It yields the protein CASSRTGRHQPQHF.